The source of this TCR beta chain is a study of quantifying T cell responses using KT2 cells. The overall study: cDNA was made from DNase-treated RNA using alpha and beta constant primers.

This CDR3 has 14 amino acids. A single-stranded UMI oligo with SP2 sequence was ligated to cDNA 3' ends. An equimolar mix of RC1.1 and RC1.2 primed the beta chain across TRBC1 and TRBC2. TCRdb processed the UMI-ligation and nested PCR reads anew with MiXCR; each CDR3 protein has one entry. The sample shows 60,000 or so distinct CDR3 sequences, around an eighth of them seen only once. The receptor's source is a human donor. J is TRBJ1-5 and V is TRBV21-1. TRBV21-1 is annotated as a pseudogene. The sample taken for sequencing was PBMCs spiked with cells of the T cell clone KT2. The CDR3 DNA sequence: TGTGCCAGCAGCAAAGTGTGGGAGGGTCAGCCCCAGCATTTT. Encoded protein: CASSKVWEGQPQHF.